This T cell receptor (beta chain) was sequenced during a study of blood T cell repertoires in COVID-19. Authors' data handling: The assay estimated nucleated cells by amplifying reference gene primers. This table comes from immunoSEQ multiplex PCR, and its TCRdb copy is limited to in-frame clones, with some not included. V, J and clone size were drawn from that table, and D and trimming were deduced from the DNA. The table shows roughly 49,000 clones, with 80% to 90% occurring only once. This CDR3 has 16 residues. V lost 6 bases and J 0 bases, leaving 15 bases between the germline ends. The germline gives CDR1 SGHVS, CDR2 FNYEAQ.

This TCR derives from a woman of 80 years or more with acute or convalescent COVID-19. Sequencing was performed on peripheral blood. The chain is built from TRBV7-6 and TRBJ1-3; D might be TRBD1 (6 bases). This chain's CDR3 is CASSLLQQGSGNTIYF. The CDR3, as DNA: TGTGCCAGCAGTCTCCTCCAACAGGGCTCTGGAAACACCATATATTTT.